The 13 T cell receptor beta chains below all came from one sample that was sequenced in a study of brain metastases from non-small cell lung cancer (dated by TCRdb to about 2019). The library came from the immunoSEQ multiplex PCR assay. TCRdb retrieved this table from immuneACCESS and kept in-frame rearrangements only. Not all clones are present; in checked studies, unresolved V genes account for under half, and no reason is known for the remainder. The sample table shows approximately 3,000 clones, and around four fifths are seen once. The ten biggest clones cover around 4.5% of the sample. The sequencing input was primary lung tumor tissue. Explained via the paper, the cell subset or site label denotes: primary lung tumor paired with brain metastasis. These receptors all come from a donor over 35 with non-small cell lung cancer.

On this clone: This sample includes further DNA sequences coding for the same CDR3. The chain employs TRBV13 and TRBJ1-1; 9 bases map to TRBD1. V lost 5 bases to trimming and J lost 5 bases; unmatched junction nucleotides: 6. Germline lookup yields CDR1 PRHDT and CDR2 FYEKMQ (reference sequence). CDR3 length: 14 amino acids. The CDR3 DNA is TGTGCCAGCAGCCCTGGGACAGGGAGAACTGAAGCTTTCTTT. Translation: CASSPGTGRTEAFF.

To note about this clone: Because the CDR3's place on the DNA is in doubt, the DNA is left out and the CDR3 is given as listed by TCRdb. Other DNA sequences in this specimen translate into the identical CDR3. The chain has TRBV7-3 and TRBJ2-5. The CDR3 is 15 amino acids in total, end residues counted. Germline V CDR1 and CDR2: SGHTA, FQGTGA. The CDR3 sequence: CASSSSGAKSETQYF.

The chain's CDR3 is CASSQGGSGVETQYF. CDR3 sequence (DNA): TGTGCCAGCAGCCAAGGGGGTAGCGGGGTCGAGACCCAGTACTTC. The rearrangement links TRBV3-1 (or the pseudogene TRBV3-2) to TRBJ2-5; 8 bases match TRBD2. This CDR3 has 15 amino acids. V dropped 1 base and J dropped 5; count of bases not matched to a gene: 6. CDR1 LGHDT and CDR2 YNNKEL come from the germline V gene (reference sequence).

V gene TRBV30 combines with J gene TRBJ1-6; maybe TRBD1 (5 bases). Germline loops: CDR1 GTSNPN, CDR2 SVGIG (reference sequence). This CDR3 region has 16 residues. The germline V and J ends were trimmed by 3 bases and 12 bases, with 24 bases remaining between them. CDR3 DNA: TGTGCCTGGAGCGCCATTCAGGGATTGCTCAGTTTACCCCTCCACTTT. The encoded protein is CAWSAIQGLLSLPLHF.

The rearrangement links TRBV7-8 to TRBJ2-5, with D uncertain. Germline V lookup: CDR1 SGHVS, CDR2 FQNEAQ. The CDR3 sequence is 14 residues long. V dropped 5 bases and J dropped 1 base, with 11 bases sitting between them. As DNA, the CDR3 is TGTGCCAGCAGCGAAGCTGGCATCCAAGAGACCCAGTACTTC. Amino acids: CASSEAGIQETQYF.

The chain links TRBV11-1 to TRBJ1-1, with D uncertain. Deletions cut 4 bases from V and 11 bases from J, with 17 bases between. Germline V gives CDR1 SGHAT, CDR2 FQDESV (reference sequence). The CDR3 is made up of 13 amino acids. CDR3 loop: CASSSDGLLVAFF. The CDR3 nucleotides read TGTGCCAGCAGCTCGGACGGCCTCCTGGTTGCTTTCTTT.

The CDR3 DNA follows: TGTGCCAGCAGCAAAGGGGACACTGAAGCTTTCTTT. It encodes CASSKGDTEAFF. The V call is TRBV3-1 (or the pseudogene TRBV3-2), the J call TRBJ1-1, with TRBD1 as a possible D gene (5 bases). This CDR3 is 12 amino acids long. Trimming took off 5 bases at V and 3 bases at J, with 7 bases between the two ends. Germline V lookup: CDR1 LGHDT, CDR2 YNNKEL (reference sequence).

This clone was picked up a small number of times. The J gene is TRBJ1-5, the V gene TRBV27; D uncertain. This CDR3 has 13 residues. Looked up from germline, CDR1 is MNHEY and CDR2 is SMNVEV (reference sequence). The V and J ends lost 0 bases and 6 bases respectively, with 6 bases between them. CDR3 bases: TGTGCCAGCAGTTTATCGAAGTCTCAGCCCCAGCATTTT. Translating gives CASSLSKSQPQHF.

This clone has only one observation. The V and J genes are TRBV24-1 and TRBJ1-5; D gene uncertain. CDR1 is KGHDR, CDR2 SFDVKD, per germline. The CDR3 loop spans 13 amino acids. V was clipped by 7 bases and J by 3 bases, with 9 bases between them. The CDR3 bases are TGTGCCACCAGCGGCCAGTTCAATCAGCCCCAGCATTTT. Translation: CATSGQFNQPQHF.

V is TRBV7-2 and J is TRBJ1-2; D perhaps matches TRBD1 (5 bases). Germline V gene lookup returns CDR1 SGHTA and CDR2 FQGNSA. Trimming removed 9 bases from V and 7 bases from J, with 18 bases in between. This CDR3 has 13 residues. CDR3 loop: CASSPVEGIGYTF. The DNA of the CDR3 is TGTGCCAGTAGCCCCGTCGAGGGGATTGGCTACACCTTC.

The chain has TRBV7-2 and TRBJ2-7; D not resolved. The CDR3 is 15 amino acids. Germline loops: CDR1 SGHTA, CDR2 FQGNSA. The V end lost 3 bases, the J end lost 3 bases, and 15 bases lay between the germline ends. The CDR3 region has the DNA TGTGCCAGCAGCTTGTCGCCTCTTGGGGTCTACGAGCAGTACTTC. It encodes CASSLSPLGVYEQYF.

The CDR3 DNA is TGCGCCAGCAGCCAAGATCATGGAAGTACCCGGGGGACCCAGTACTTC. Protein: CASSQDHGSTRGTQYF. The chain has TRBV4-1 and TRBJ2-5; D might be TRBD2 (5 bases). The CDR3 runs to 16 residues. The V gene's germline CDR1 is MGHRA and CDR2 YSYEKL. Deletions cut 0 bases from V and 7 bases from J, with 18 bases between.

The chain couples TRBV27 to TRBJ1-4; TRBD1 might be the D (6 bases). Germline CDR1 MNHEY, CDR2 SMNVEV (reference sequence). The ends were cut back, 6 bases at V and 6 bases at J, with 14 bases in the middle. CDR3 length equals 14 residues. CDR3 protein: CASRKQGGDEKLFF. The CDR3 DNA reads as TGTGCCAGCAGGAAACAGGGTGGGGATGAAAAACTGTTTTTT.